This is a list of T cell receptor beta chains from one sample in a study of blood T cell repertoires in COVID-19. Clones were read by immunoSEQ multiplex PCR, and TCRdb kept only the in-frame ones, dropping some. Of 60,000 to 75,000 clones listed, roughly 80% are singletons. Sequencing was carried out using peripheral blood. These receptors were obtained from a woman older than 75 with acute or convalescent COVID-19. CDR3s include the opening cysteine and the closing phenylalanine or tryptophan. D genes are given only for firm matches. Size is stated for part of the rows, as once, few or many counts, or as a class when the clone is expanded.

j_gene: TRBJ2-3
v_gene: TRBV7-9
abundance: few
d_gene: TRBD2
CDR3aa: CASSLEAGRTDTQYF
CDR3nt: TGTGCCAGCAGCTTAGAAGCGGGGCGCACAGATACGCAGTATTTT

j_gene: TRBJ1-4
v_gene: TRBV2
abundance: few
d_gene: -
CDR3aa: CASSRGHPATNEKLFF
CDR3nt: TGTGCCAGCAGCCGAGGACATCCAGCAACTAATGAAAAACTGTTTTTT

j_gene: TRBJ1-2
v_gene: TRBV30
abundance: -
d_gene: TRBD1
CDR3aa: CAWSADRGLYGYTF
CDR3nt: TGTGCCTGGAGTGCCGACAGGGGGCTGTATGGCTACACCTTC

j_gene: TRBJ2-7
v_gene: TRBV7-8
abundance: -
d_gene: TRBD1
CDR3aa: CASSNGTVPYEQYF
CDR3nt: TGTGCCAGCAGCAACGGGACAGTTCCCTACGAGCAGTACTTC

j_gene: TRBJ1-5
v_gene: TRBV2
abundance: once
d_gene: -
CDR3aa: CASSPDTSNQPQHF
CDR3nt: TGTGCCAGCAGCCCGGACACTAGCAATCAGCCCCAGCATTTT

j_gene: TRBJ1-1
v_gene: TRBV7-9
abundance: -
d_gene: TRBD1
CDR3aa: CASSLTQGKVTEAFF
CDR3nt: TGTGCCAGCAGCTTGACACAGGGGAAGGTCACTGAAGCTTTCTTT

j_gene: TRBJ2-5
v_gene: TRBV10-3
abundance: -
d_gene: TRBD2
CDR3aa: CAISGLAGNIQETQYF
CDR3nt: TGTGCCATCAGTGGTCTAGCGGGGAACATACAAGAGACCCAGTACTTC

j_gene: TRBJ1-5
v_gene: TRBV7-9
abundance: -
d_gene: -
CDR3aa: CASSLASAGSNQPQHF
CDR3nt: TGTGCCAGCAGCTTAGCGTCGGCAGGCAGCAATCAGCCCCAGCATTTT

j_gene: TRBJ2-2
v_gene: TRBV2
abundance: -
d_gene: -
CDR3aa: CASSSGNTGELFF
CDR3nt: TGTGCCAGCAGTTCAGGGAACACCGGGGAGCTGTTTTTT

j_gene: TRBJ1-2
v_gene: TRBV19
abundance: many
d_gene: -
CDR3aa: CASSEGGYGYTF
CDR3nt: TGTGCCAGTAGTGAGGGAGGATATGGCTACACCTTC

j_gene: TRBJ2-7
v_gene: TRBV21-1
abundance: -
d_gene: -
CDR3aa: CASSPHIRDRPLSGAVRF
CDR3nt: TGTGCCAGCAGCCCCCACATCCGGGACAGACCCCTTTCGGGAGCAGTACGCTTC

j_gene: TRBJ2-1
v_gene: TRBV6-5
abundance: -
d_gene: TRBD1
CDR3aa: CASSPGTGSYNEQFF
CDR3nt: TGTGCCAGCAGTCCCGGGACAGGGAGTTACAATGAGCAGTTCTTC

j_gene: TRBJ1-4
v_gene: TRBV5-1
abundance: once
d_gene: -
CDR3aa: CASSSTGVANEKLFF
CDR3nt: TGCGCCAGCAGCTCCACGGGAGTCGCTAATGAAAAACTGTTTTTT

j_gene: TRBJ1-2
v_gene: TRBV6-2/TRBV6-3
abundance: -
d_gene: -
CDR3aa: CASSYSSGLGYTF
CDR3nt: TGTGCCAGCAGTTACTCGTCAGGGCTTGGCTACACCTTC

j_gene: TRBJ1-2
v_gene: TRBV4-1
abundance: -
d_gene: TRBD1
CDR3aa: CASSQAPGTGLWGYTF
CDR3nt: TGCGCCAGCAGCCAAGCCCCCGGGACAGGGTTATGGGGCTACACCTTC

j_gene: TRBJ2-7
v_gene: TRBV12-3/TRBV12-4
abundance: -
d_gene: -
CDR3aa: CASSTRAFHEQYF
CDR3nt: TGTGCCAGCAGTACTAGAGCTTTCCACGAGCAGTACTTC

j_gene: TRBJ1-1
v_gene: TRBV6-5
abundance: -
d_gene: -
CDR3aa: CASTPGTMNTEAFF
CDR3nt: TGTGCCAGCACCCCCGGGACAATGAACACTGAAGCTTTCTTT

j_gene: TRBJ2-2
v_gene: TRBV3-1/TRBV3-2
abundance: -
d_gene: TRBD1
CDR3aa: CASSQEDRVRTGELFF
CDR3nt: TGTGCCAGCAGCCAAGAAGACAGGGTACGAACCGGGGAGCTGTTTTTT

j_gene: TRBJ2-1
v_gene: TRBV5-1
abundance: once
d_gene: TRBD1
CDR3aa: CASSPRGQGAANEQFF
CDR3nt: TGCGCCAGCAGCCCGAGGGGACAGGGGGCGGCTAATGAGCAGTTCTTC

j_gene: TRBJ2-7
v_gene: TRBV5-4
abundance: -
d_gene: -
CDR3aa: CASRVGDDEQYF
CDR3nt: TGTGCCAGCAGGGTAGGAGATGATGAGCAGTACTTC

j_gene: TRBJ2-5
v_gene: TRBV5-1
abundance: -
d_gene: TRBD2
CDR3aa: CASSPFTSGVSETQYF
CDR3nt: TGCGCCAGCAGTCCTTTTACTAGCGGGGTATCGGAGACCCAGTACTTC

j_gene: TRBJ1-1
v_gene: TRBV5-8
abundance: once
d_gene: -
CDR3aa: CASSLVGVLGTEAFF
CDR3nt: TGTGCCAGCAGCTTGGTCGGGGTCTTAGGCACTGAAGCTTTCTTT

j_gene: TRBJ2-7
v_gene: TRBV6-6
abundance: -
d_gene: -
CDR3aa: CASKQQANEQYF
CDR3nt: TGTGCCAGCAAACAACAGGCCAACGAGCAGTACTTC

j_gene: TRBJ2-7
v_gene: TRBV11-2
abundance: -
d_gene: TRBD2
CDR3aa: CASSLGLAGEYEQYF
CDR3nt: TGTGCCAGCAGCTTAGGATTAGCGGGGGAGTACGAGCAGTACTTC

j_gene: TRBJ2-1
v_gene: TRBV30
abundance: -
d_gene: TRBD2
CDR3aa: CAWRQGLAGANEQFF
CDR3nt: TGTGCCTGGAGGCAGGGACTAGCGGGGGCAAATGAGCAGTTCTTC

j_gene: TRBJ2-7
v_gene: TRBV11-3
abundance: -
d_gene: -
CDR3aa: CASSLDFGSDRVYEQYF
CDR3nt: TGTGCCAGCAGCTTAGATTTTGGTTCAGACAGAGTCTACGAGCAGTACTTC